What follows is one T cell receptor beta chain and its context. The antigen this receptor binds is unknown. One base away there is no much larger clone; base qualities are not given. No patient had received any treatment before thyroid surgery. The study retrospectively analysed patient clinical samples collected from about 2012 to 2018 using T-cell receptor beta sequencing. The sample is drawn from a study of metastatic and nonmetastatic thyroid tumors (dated by TCRdb to the early 2020s). Some background on the complete study: For patients with malignant and with benign thyroid disease, the researchers compared repertoires between peripheral blood samples and tumor or nodule tissue samples. The paper's findings and limits, for the study overall: TCR beta diversity was reported as significantly higher in malignant tumors than in benign nodules, in both blood and tumor samples.

The cysteine opens and the phenylalanine closes a CDR3 of 14 amino acids. Kept here is only the CDR3 DNA, which spans 42 bases and is read in frame from base 1. For this chain, trimming is 4 bases at the V end and 3 bases at the J end, and the number of junction bases without a gene match is 2. Via the germline V gene, CDR1 is SGHNT and CDR2 YENEEA. The library was built by means of PCR. The instrument given in TCRdb is Illumina HiSeq 4000. High-throughput sequencing was used to profile the CDR3 region of the TCR beta-chain in every patient. The study's processing was this. A classifier to discriminate distant-metastatic papillary thyroid cancer patients was built from CDR3 differences across clinicopathological groups. Repertoire diversity was assessed with the Shannon index, and tumor-blood repertoire similarity with the Morisita-Horn index. TCRdb trimmed the raw reads at Q25, called clones with MiXCR and kept productive beta chains. The V and J calls were not made by the authors but by TCRdb's processing. Here the sample has about 7,000 clones; about 37% occur a single time. The ten most abundant clones make up around 40% of the sample.

The sample comprised tumor tissue. Rearrangement joined TRBV11-3 to TRBJ1-4; 7 middle bases align to TRBD1. The receptor was derived from a female donor with papillary thyroid cancer or a benign thyroid nodule (not recorded which). Some clones in this sample may be carry-over from other donors' samples. CDR3 sequence: CASSSGGANEKLFF. The DNA sequence is TGTGCCAGCAGCTCAGGGGGGGCTAATGAAAAACTGTTTTTT.